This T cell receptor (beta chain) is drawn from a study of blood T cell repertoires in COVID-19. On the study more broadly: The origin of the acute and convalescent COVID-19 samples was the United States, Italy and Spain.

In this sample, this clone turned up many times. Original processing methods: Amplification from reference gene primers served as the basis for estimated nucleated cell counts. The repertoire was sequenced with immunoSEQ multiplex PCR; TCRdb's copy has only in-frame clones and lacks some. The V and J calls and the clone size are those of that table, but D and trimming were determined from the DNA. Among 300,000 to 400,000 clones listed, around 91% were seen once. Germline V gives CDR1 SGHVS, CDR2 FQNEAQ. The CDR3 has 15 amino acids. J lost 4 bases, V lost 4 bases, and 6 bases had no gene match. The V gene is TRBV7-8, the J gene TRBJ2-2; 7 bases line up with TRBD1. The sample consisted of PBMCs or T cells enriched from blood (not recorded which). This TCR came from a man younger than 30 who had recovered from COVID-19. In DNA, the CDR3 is TGTGCCAGCAGCTCGACCACAGGGGTCACCGGGGAGCTGTTTTTT. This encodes CASSSTTGVTGELFF.